Sequencing of this T cell receptor (beta chain) was carried out in a study of post-analysis software for immune sequencing data. Study conclusions and caveats: Comparison of patients with controls showed 5 or 6 TRBV segments more frequent in patients, TRBV5-6, TRBV5-1 and TRBV20-1 among them.

Presence of unique molecular identifiers characterized the TCR beta cDNA libraries. A single record per CDR3 protein comes from TCRdb applying MiXCR to the PCR reads. The table has 750,000 to 950,000 distinct CDR3 sequences, 53% seen once. Notes on this clonotype: Its antigen is as yet unknown.

Trimming left V 5 bases short and J 7 bases short, with 14 bases between. The V gene's germline CDR1 is SGHTA and CDR2 FQGNSA. This CDR3 contains 14 residues. This sequence joins TRBV7-2 and TRBJ2-2, with D maybe TRBD2 (6 bases). This clonotype was sampled from a girl aged 10-17 years with multiple sclerosis. Material: blood. As DNA, the CDR3 is TGTGCCAGCAGCGCCTCGGGGGTGGGCGGGGAGCTGTTTTTT. Its translation: CASSASGVGGELFF.